This note documents a single T cell receptor (beta chain) sequence. As yet, its antigen is unknown. The CDR3 is 13 residues long. V gave up 2 bases and J gave up 5 bases, with 9 bases separating them. From germline, CDR1 is MNHNY and CDR2 SVGAGI (reference sequence). This entry belongs to a study of siplizumab effects on memory and regulatory T cells. Study observations and caveats: About 75-95% of proliferating CD4+ or CD8+ clones had no assignable naive or memory phenotype.

Generated by immunoSEQ multiplex PCR, the TCRdb table keeps only in-frame clones and is missing some. The sample carries roughly 40,000 clones, around 90% recorded once. The clonotype comes from a human donor in good health. This chain links TRBV6-6 with TRBJ2-5, with a possible D match to TRBD2 (5 bases). Sequencing input: naive CD4+ T cells sorted from blood. The CDR3 coding sequence is TGTGCCAGCAGTTACGAGCGGCGGGAGACCCAGTACTTC. Protein product: CASSYERRETQYF.